This TCR beta chain is from a study of blood T cell repertoires in COVID-19. Across the whole study: Samples came from the United States, Italy and Spain, spanning acute and convalescent COVID-19. The cDNA or gDNA used as material had been derived from T cells, B-cell-depleted T cells, or PBMCs.

V was trimmed by 0 bases and J by 2 bases, leaving 5 bases between them. Germline CDR1 and CDR2: MNHEY and SVGEGT. The CDR3 spans 14 residues. Repertoires were generated with immunoSEQ multiplex PCR, while TCRdb's copy carries only in-frame clones and drops some. Among over 30,000 clones, over 70% were seen once, and the ten largest hold around 28%. The sequence was obtained from a man older than 75 with active or convalescent COVID-19. V and J are TRBV6-2 or TRBV6-3 and TRBJ2-1; D is unclear. Sequencing was done on a sample of peripheral blood. In nucleotides, the CDR3 is TGTGCCAGCAGTTACTCGTTTACCTACAATGAGCAGTTCTTC. Translated, it gives CASSYSFTYNEQFF.